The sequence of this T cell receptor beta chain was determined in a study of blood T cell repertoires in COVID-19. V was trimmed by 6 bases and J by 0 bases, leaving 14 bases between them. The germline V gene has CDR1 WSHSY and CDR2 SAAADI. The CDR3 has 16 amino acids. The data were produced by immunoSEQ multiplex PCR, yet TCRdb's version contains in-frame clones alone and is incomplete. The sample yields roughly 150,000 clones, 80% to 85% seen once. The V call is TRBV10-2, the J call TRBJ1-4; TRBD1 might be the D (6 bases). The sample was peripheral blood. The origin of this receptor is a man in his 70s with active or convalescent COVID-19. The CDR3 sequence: CASRRQGTATNEKLFF. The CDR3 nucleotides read TGCGCCAGCAGGAGGCAGGGGACCGCAACTAATGAAAAACTGTTTTTT.